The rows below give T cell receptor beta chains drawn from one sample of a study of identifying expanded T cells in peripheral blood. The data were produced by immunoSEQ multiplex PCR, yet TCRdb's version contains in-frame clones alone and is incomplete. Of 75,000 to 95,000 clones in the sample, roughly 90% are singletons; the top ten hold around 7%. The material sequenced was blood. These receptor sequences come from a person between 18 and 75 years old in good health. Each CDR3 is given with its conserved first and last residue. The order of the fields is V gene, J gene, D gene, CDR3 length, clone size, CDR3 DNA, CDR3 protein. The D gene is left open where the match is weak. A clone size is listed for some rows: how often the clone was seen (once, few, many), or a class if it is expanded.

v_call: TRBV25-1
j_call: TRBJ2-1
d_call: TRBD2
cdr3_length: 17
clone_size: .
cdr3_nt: TGTGCCAGCAGTGAATTTGGAGGCGGGGGGGAGGGCAATGAGCAGTTCTTC
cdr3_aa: CASSEFGGGGEGNEQFF

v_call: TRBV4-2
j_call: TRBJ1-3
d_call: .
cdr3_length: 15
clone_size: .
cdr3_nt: TGTGCCAGCAGCCAAGACCGGGGGCCTGGAAACACCATATATTTT
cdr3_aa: CASSQDRGPGNTIYF

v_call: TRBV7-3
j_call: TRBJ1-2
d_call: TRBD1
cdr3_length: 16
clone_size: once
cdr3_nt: TGTGCCAGCAGCCTATCGCCGGGACAGGGGAACTATGGCTACACCTTC
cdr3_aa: CASSLSPGQGNYGYTF

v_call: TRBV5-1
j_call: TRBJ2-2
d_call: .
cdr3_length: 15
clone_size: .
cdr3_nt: TGCGCCAGCAGCTTGGCAGGGCCCCACACCGGGGAGCTGTTTTTT
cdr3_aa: CASSLAGPHTGELFF

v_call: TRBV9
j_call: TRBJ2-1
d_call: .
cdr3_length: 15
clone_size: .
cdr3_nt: TGTGCCAGCAGCGTAGCGGGGGCTAGCGGAAATGAGCAGTTCTTC
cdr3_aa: CASSVAGASGNEQFF

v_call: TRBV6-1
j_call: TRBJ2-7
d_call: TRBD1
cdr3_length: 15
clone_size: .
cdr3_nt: TGTGCCAGCAGTGAAGGCCCTGGGACAGTGGGGGAGCAGTACTTC
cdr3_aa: CASSEGPGTVGEQYF

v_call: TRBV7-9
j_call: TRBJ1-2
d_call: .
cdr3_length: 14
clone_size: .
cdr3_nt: TGTGCCAGCAGCTATGGGGGGGCGGACTATGGCTACACCTTC
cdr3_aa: CASSYGGADYGYTF

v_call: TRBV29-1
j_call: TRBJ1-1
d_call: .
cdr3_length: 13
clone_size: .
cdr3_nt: TGCAGCGTTGATCCCTCAGCGAACACTGAAGCTTTCTTT
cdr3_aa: CSVDPSANTEAFF

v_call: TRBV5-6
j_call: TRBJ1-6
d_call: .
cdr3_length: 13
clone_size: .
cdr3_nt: TGTGCCAGCAGCTGGGGGTATAATTCACCCCTCCACTTT
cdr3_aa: CASSWGYNSPLHF

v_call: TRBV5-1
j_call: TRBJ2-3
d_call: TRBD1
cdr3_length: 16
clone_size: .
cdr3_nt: TGCGCCAGCAGCTTGGAGGGACAGGGTGGTGCGGATACGCAGTATTTT
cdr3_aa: CASSLEGQGGADTQYF

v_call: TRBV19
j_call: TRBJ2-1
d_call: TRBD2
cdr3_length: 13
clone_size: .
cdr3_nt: TGTGCCAGCAGCACGGTAGCGGGCGGCGAGCAGTTCTTC
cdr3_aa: CASSTVAGGEQFF

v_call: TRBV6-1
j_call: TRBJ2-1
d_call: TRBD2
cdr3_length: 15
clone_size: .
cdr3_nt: TGTGCCAGCACCCACCTGGGGGGGGGACGCAATGAGCAGTTCTTC
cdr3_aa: CASTHLGGGRNEQFF

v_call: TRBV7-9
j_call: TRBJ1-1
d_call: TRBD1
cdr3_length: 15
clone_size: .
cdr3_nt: TGTGCCAGCAGCCCCTCGACAGGGTGGTACACTGAAGCTTTCTTT
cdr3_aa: CASSPSTGWYTEAFF

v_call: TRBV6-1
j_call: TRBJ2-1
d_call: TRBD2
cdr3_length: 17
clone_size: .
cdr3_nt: TGTGCCAGCAGTGAAGCGAGCGGGGGGGCCTCCTACAATGAGCAGTTCTTC
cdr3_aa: CASSEASGGASYNEQFF

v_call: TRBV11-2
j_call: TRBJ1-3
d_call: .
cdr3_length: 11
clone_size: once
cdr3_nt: TGTGGGACGCAAACTGGAAACACCATATATTTT
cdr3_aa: CGTQTGNTIYF

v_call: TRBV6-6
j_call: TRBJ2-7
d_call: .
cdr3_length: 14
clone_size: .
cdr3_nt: TGTGCCAGCAGTTACGGGGGGCCCTCCCGGGAGCAGTACTTC
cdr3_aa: CASSYGGPSREQYF

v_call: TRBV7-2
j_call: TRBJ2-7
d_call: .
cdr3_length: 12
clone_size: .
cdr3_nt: TGTGCCAGCAGCCGGCCCGGTGACGAGCAGTACTTC
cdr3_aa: CASSRPGDEQYF

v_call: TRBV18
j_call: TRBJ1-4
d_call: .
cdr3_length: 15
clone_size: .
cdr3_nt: TGTGCCAGCTCACTACCTACCGGGACTAATGAAAAACTGTTTTTT
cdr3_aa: CASSLPTGTNEKLFF

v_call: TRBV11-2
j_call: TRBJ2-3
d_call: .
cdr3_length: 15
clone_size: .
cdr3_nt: TGTGCCAGCAGTTGGGCTAGTGGGGTTGAAGATACGCAGTATTTT
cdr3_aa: CASSWASGVEDTQYF

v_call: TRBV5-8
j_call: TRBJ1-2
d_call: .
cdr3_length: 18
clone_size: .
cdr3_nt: TGTGCCAGCAGCCCTCCTCGCATCCTATCATCCCCTAACTATGGCTACACCTTC
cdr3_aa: CASSPPRILSSPNYGYTF

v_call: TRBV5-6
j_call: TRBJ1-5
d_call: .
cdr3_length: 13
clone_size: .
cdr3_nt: TGTGCCAGCAGCTTAAGGGGGAATCAGCCCCAGCATTTT
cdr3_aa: CASSLRGNQPQHF

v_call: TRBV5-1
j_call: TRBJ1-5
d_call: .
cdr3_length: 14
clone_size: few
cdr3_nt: TGCGCCAGCAGCTTGGAGGTTGGCAATCAGCCCCAGCATTTT
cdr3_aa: CASSLEVGNQPQHF

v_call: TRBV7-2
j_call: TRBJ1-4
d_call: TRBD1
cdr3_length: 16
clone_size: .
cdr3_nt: TGTGCCAGCAGCCGAATAGAGACAGGGGACGGGGTAAAACTGTTTTTT
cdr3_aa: CASSRIETGDGVKLFF

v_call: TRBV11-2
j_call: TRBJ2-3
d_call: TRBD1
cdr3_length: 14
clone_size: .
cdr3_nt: TGTGCCAGTAAGAGGGACAGCTTCACAGATACGCAGTATTTT
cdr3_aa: CASKRDSFTDTQYF

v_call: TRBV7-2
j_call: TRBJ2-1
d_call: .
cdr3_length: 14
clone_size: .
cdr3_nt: TGTGCCAGCAGCAAAGGGGGGGCTTACAATGAGCAGTTCTTC
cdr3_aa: CASSKGGAYNEQFF

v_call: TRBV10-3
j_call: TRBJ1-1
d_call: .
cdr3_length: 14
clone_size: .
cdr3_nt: TGTGCCATCAGTGAGGGAAGAGAGAACACTGAAGCTTTCTTT
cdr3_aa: CAISEGRENTEAFF

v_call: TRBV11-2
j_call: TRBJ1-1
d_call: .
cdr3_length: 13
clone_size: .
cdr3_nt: TGTGCCAGCAGCCTCCGGGTGGACACTGAAGCTTTCTTT
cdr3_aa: CASSLRVDTEAFF

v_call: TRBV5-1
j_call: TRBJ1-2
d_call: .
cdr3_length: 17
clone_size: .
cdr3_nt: TGCGCCAGCAGCTTGGCCAGTCGGGGGCAGGGAGCCTATGGCTACACCTTC
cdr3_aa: CASSLASRGQGAYGYTF

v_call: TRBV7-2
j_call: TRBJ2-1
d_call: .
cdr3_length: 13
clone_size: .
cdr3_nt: TGTGCCAGCAGCTTAGATGAGAACGATGAGCAGTTCTTC
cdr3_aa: CASSLDENDEQFF

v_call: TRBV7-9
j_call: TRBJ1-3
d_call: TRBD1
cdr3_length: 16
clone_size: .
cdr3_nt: TGTGCCAGCAGCCCTTACGACAGGGGATTCGGAAACACCATATATTTT
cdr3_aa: CASSPYDRGFGNTIYF

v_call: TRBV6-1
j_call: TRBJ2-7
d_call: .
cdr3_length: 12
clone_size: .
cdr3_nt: TGTGCCGCCTCGGTTTGGGGGTACGAGCAGTACTTC
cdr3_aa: CAASVWGYEQYF

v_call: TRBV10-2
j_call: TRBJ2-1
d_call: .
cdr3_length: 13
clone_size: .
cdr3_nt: TGCGCCAGCAGTGAGATCGACAGGAGTGAGCAGTTCTTC
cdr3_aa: CASSEIDRSEQFF

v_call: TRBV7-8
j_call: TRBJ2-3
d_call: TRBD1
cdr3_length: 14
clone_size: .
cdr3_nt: TGTGCCAGCAGCTTGGACAGGGGAACAGATACGCAGTATTTT
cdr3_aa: CASSLDRGTDTQYF

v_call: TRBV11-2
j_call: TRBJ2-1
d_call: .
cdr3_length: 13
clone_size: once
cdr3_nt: TGTGCCAGCAGCCCACGACAGCCGCCTGAGCAGTTCTTC
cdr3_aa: CASSPRQPPEQFF

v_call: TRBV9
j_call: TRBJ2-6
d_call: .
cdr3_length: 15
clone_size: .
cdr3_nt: TGTGCCAGCAGCCTTAGGACCGAAGGTGCCAACGTCCTGACTTTC
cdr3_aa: CASSLRTEGANVLTF

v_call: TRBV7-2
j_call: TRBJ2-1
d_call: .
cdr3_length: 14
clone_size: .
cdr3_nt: TGTGCCAGCAGCGCGACGACGAAGAATAGCGAGCAGTTCTTC
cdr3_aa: CASSATTKNSEQFF

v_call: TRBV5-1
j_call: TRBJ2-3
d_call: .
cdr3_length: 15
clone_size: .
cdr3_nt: TGCGCCAGCCGGGTGGGTTATGCGCAAGCGGATACGCAGTATTTT
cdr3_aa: CASRVGYAQADTQYF

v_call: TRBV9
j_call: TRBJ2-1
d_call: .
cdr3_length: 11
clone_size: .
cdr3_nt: TGTGCCAGCAGCGCCATCAATGAGCAGTTCTTC
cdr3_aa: CASSAINEQFF

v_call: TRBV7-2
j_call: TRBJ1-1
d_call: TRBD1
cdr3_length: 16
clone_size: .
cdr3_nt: TGTGCCAGCAGCCTCCCGACAGGGGGCGCGAGCACTGAAGCTTTCTTT
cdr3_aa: CASSLPTGGASTEAFF

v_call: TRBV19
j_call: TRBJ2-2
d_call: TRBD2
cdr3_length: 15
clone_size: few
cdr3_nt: TGTGCCAGTAGACTAGCGGGAAAGAACACCGGGGAGCTGTTTTTT
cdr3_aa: CASRLAGKNTGELFF